Shown below are 15 T cell receptor beta chains from a single sample sequenced in a study of T-cell reconstitution after alpha-beta-depleted transplantation in children. TCRbeta library construction was performed incorporating unique molecular identifiers. TCRdb ran MiXCR on the PCR reads and lists one entry per CDR3 protein. The sample lists 500,000 to 750,000 distinct CDR3 sequences, around 27% seen once, with under 45% in the top ten. Material: PBMCs, obtained before TCRalphabeta/CD19-depleted stem cell transplant. These receptors were obtained from a boy in the first two years of life with Wiskott-Aldrich syndrome, due to receive a stem cell transplant.

The gene calls are TRBV20-1 and TRBJ1-5, with D perhaps matching TRBD1 (5 bases). V lost 6 bases and J 4 bases, leaving 16 bases between the germline ends. Germline CDR1 and CDR2: DFQATT and SNEGSKA (reference sequence). The CDR3 runs to 14 residues. CDR3 sequence reads: CSALRRGGNQPQHF. CDR3 coding DNA: TGCAGTGCGTTAAGAAGGGGAGGGAATCAGCCCCAGCATTTT.

Only a few counts were recorded for this clonotype. The chain links TRBV5-1 to TRBJ2-2, with unresolved D. Germline loops: CDR1 SGHRS, CDR2 YFSETQ. The CDR3 length is 15 residues. V lost 0 bases, J lost 4 bases, and 10 bases lay in between. CDR3 amino acids: CASSLVVGSTGELFF. CDR3 coding DNA: TGCGCCAGCAGCTTGGTGGTAGGAAGCACCGGGGAGCTGTTTTTT.

The rearrangement joins TRBV20-1 to TRBJ2-5, with unresolved D. With 2 bases removed from V and 5 bases from J, the gap between germline ends came to 6 bases. The CDR3 contains 11 residues. Germline values: CDR1 DFQATT, CDR2 SNEGSKA (reference sequence). Here the CDR3 DNA reads TGCAGTGCTAGACTAGGCGAGACCCAGTACTTC. This translates into CSARLGETQYF.

V and J are TRBV18 and TRBJ2-7; D is possibly TRBD2 (7 bases). The germline V gene has CDR1 KGHSH and CDR2 LQKENI. V shed 4 bases and J shed 5 bases, with 15 bases lying between them. The CDR3 totals 14 residues. CDR3 bases: TGTGCCAGCTCACTTGAAGGGGGGGAACACGAGCAGTACTTC. Residues: CASSLEGGEHEQYF.

There are a few counts of this clonotype. This chain joins TRBV5-1 and TRBJ1-2; TRBD1 is a possible D gene (6 bases). Germline CDR1 reads SGHRS; CDR2 reads YFSETQ. Trimming stripped 4 bases from V and 5 bases from J, with 12 bases between. This CDR3 spans 13 amino acids. CDR3 in amino acids: CASSLRTEYGYTF. CDR3 nucleotides: TGCGCCAGCAGCCTACGGACAGAGTATGGCTACACCTTC. Looking up the rest from reference TRBV5-1 and TRBJ1-2 gives the full variable domain: KAGVTQTPRYLIKTRGQQVTLSCSPISGHRSVSWYQQTPGQGLQFLFEYFSETQRNKGNFPGRFSGRQFSNSRSEMNVSTLELGDSALYLCASSLRTEYGYTFGSGTRLTVV.

A few counts support this clonotype. The DNA of the CDR3 is TGTGCCAGCAGCCCTGGGGCTAGCGTTGTTCCGGGTTACGAGCAGTACTTC. Translating it yields CASSPGASVVPGYEQYF. The rearrangement uses TRBV3-1 and TRBJ2-7, with a possible D match to TRBD2 (6 bases). The CDR3 contains 17 residues. CDR1 and CDR2 (germline): LGHDT, YNNKEL (reference sequence). Trimming cost V 4 bases and J 4 bases, with 23 bases left between them.

There are a few counts of this clonotype. The rearrangement joins TRBV5-1 to TRBJ2-7; TRBD2 might be the D (5 bases). The V end was cut by 4 bases, the J end by 2 bases, with 13 bases between. Germline V gene sequence: CDR1 SGHRS, CDR2 YFSETQ. The CDR3 totals 14 residues. CDR3 nucleotide sequence: TGCGCCAGCAGCCTGAGCGTCGGGACCTACGAGCAGTACTTC. As protein: CASSLSVGTYEQYF.

The sample holds a few counts of this clonotype. The gene calls are TRBV5-1 and TRBJ2-1; D call uncertain. CDR1 and CDR2 from the germline V gene are SGHRS and YFSETQ. The V and J ends lost 3 bases and 7 bases respectively, with 23 bases between them. CDR3 length: 17 amino acids. CDR3 protein: CASSSFTDSLTSNEQFF. CDR3 in DNA: TGCGCCAGCAGCTCGTTTACCGACTCCCTCACCTCTAATGAGCAGTTCTTC.

The table lists this clonotype with a count of one. Since a much larger clone is just one base distant, this may be a read error. This chain connects TRBV5-1 to TRBJ2-3; possibly TRBD1 for D (6 bases). The V end lost 4 bases, the J end lost 7 bases, and 13 bases lay between the germline ends. The germline V gene encodes CDR1 SGHRS and CDR2 YFSETQ. The CDR3 loop spans 13 amino acids. The CDR3 sequence is CASSPTGTYTQYF. CDR3 DNA: TGCGCCAGCAGCCCAACAGGGACATATACGCAGTATTTT.

This chain uses TRBV5-5 with TRBJ2-7; TRBD1 is a possible D gene (5 bases). V lost 0 bases to trimming and J lost 6 bases, with 7 bases between them. Per the germline V gene, CDR1 is SGHKS and CDR2 is YYEKEE (reference sequence). The CDR3 totals 12 residues. CDR3 sequence: CASSLAQGEQYF. The CDR3 coding sequence is TGTGCCAGCAGCTTGGCTCAGGGCGAGCAGTACTTC.

The table lists this clonotype with a few counts. This rearrangement joins TRBV5-6 to TRBJ2-7, with 8 bases aligning to TRBD1. The V and J ends lost 3 bases and 4 bases, in that order; junction bases with no gene match: 3. Germline V gene lookup returns CDR1 SGHDT and CDR2 YYEEEE. The CDR3 is 13 amino acids. The CDR3 loop is CASSSRGQYEQYF. CDR3 bases: TGTGCCAGCAGCTCCAGGGGGCAGTACGAGCAGTACTTC.

The rearrangement links TRBV6-1 to TRBJ2-2; 7 bases are shared with TRBD1. The CDR3 covers 13 residues. Germline loops: CDR1 MNHNS, CDR2 SASEGT. V lost 4 bases, J lost 8 bases, and 4 bases stayed unmatched. The CDR3 sequence: CASSGQGEGELFF. Written as DNA, the CDR3 is TGTGCCAGCAGTGGACAGGGCGAAGGGGAGCTGTTTTTT.

This CDR3 reads CASSPHRKGGETQYF. CDR3 sequence (DNA): TGTGCCAGCAGTCCCCACAGGAAGGGGGGAGAGACCCAGTACTTC. V gene TRBV28 combines with J gene TRBJ2-5; D tentatively fits TRBD1 or TRBD2 (6 bases each). CDR1 and CDR2 from the germline V gene are MDHEN and SYDVKM. The V and J ends lost 5 bases and 4 bases respectively, with 17 bases between them. The CDR3 sequence is 15 residues long.

The V and J genes are TRBV29-1 and TRBJ2-7; no firm D call. The CDR3 totals 11 residues. Trimming left V 3 bases short and J 2 bases short, with 5 bases between. Looked up from germline, CDR1 is SQVTM and CDR2 is ANQGSEA. CDR3 loop: CSVEGAYEQYF. The CDR3 region has the DNA TGCAGCGTTGAGGGCGCCTACGAGCAGTACTTC.

This clonotype was seen only a few times. V usage is TRBV6-1 and J usage is TRBJ2-5; weak D call: TRBD2 (6 bases). The CDR3 sequence is 14 residues long. V was cut by 7 bases and J by 1 base, with 13 bases left in between. The germline gives CDR1 MNHNS, CDR2 SASEGT. Here the CDR3 DNA reads TGTGCCAGCATCGCCAGGGACTTCCAAGAGACCCAGTACTTC. Translation gives CASIARDFQETQYF.